A selection of T cell receptor beta chains follows, all from one sample in a study of Graves' ophthalmopathy and Graves' hyperthyroidism. TCRdb reprocessed the multiplex PCR reads via MiXCR and lists one record per CDR3 protein. The data show roughly 1.1 million distinct CDR3 sequences, with roughly two fifths seen just once and more than 9.5% held by the top ten. The sample taken for sequencing was peripheral blood or thyroid tissue (not recorded which). The receptor source for this set is an adult man with Graves' hyperthyroidism. CDR3s include the opening cysteine and the closing phenylalanine or tryptophan. D genes are given only for firm matches. Size values are once, few and many counts, or a class for expanded clones, and some rows have none.

few | TRBJ1-2 | TRBV5-4 | NA | CASSSTGPLYYGYTF | TGTGCCAGCAGCTCCACAGGGCCCCTCTACTATGGCTACACCTTC
few | TRBJ1-5 | TRBV4-3 | TRBD1 | CASSQVKGTEIAEPQHF | TGCGCCAGCAGCCAAGTAAAGGGGACAGAGATAGCGGAGCCCCAGCATTTT
many | TRBJ1-1 | TRBV9 | NA | CASSVDRGGSVTEAFF | TGTGCCAGCAGCGTAGATCGGGGAGGATCAGTCACTGAAGCTTTCTTT
NA | TRBJ2-5 | TRBV7-9 | TRBD1 | CASSSNDRGGTQYF | TGTGCCAGCAGCTCGAACGACAGGGGAGGGACCCAGTACTTC
NA | TRBJ2-7 | TRBV15 | TRBD1 | CATSSRQGVEQYF | TGTGCCACCAGCAGTCGACAGGGGGTCGAGCAGTACTTC
few | TRBJ1-5 | TRBV20-1 | NA | CSAMAGTSNQPQHF | TGCAGTGCTATGGCCGGGACATCTAATCAGCCCCAGCATTTT
many | TRBJ1-5 | TRBV2 | NA | CASNWEAGLDQPQHF | TGTGCCAGCAACTGGGAGGCAGGGTTGGATCAGCCCCAGCATTTT
NA | TRBJ2-5 | TRBV7-2 | NA | CASRTRMGGTQYF | TGTGCAAGTAGGACCCGGATGGGAGGGACCCAGTACTTC
many | TRBJ1-2 | TRBV20-1 | NA | CSARVRQLYGYTF | TGCAGTGCTAGAGTCAGGCAGCTCTATGGCTACACCTTC
NA | TRBJ1-4 | TRBV6-6 | NA | CASSFGLNEKLFF | TGTGCCAGCAGTTTCGGACTGAATGAAAAACTGTTTTTT
NA | TRBJ1-1 | TRBV10-3 | TRBD1 | CAISARDRGMNTEAFF | TGTGCCATCAGTGCCAGGGACAGGGGCATGAACACTGAAGCTTTCTTT
NA | TRBJ1-1 | TRBV5-5 | TRBD1 | CASSFLRTGSGNTEAFF | TGTGCCAGCAGCTTTTTGAGGACAGGGTCTGGGAACACTGAAGCTTTCTTT
many | TRBJ1-6 | TRBV2 | NA | CASSVGGSISPLHF | TGTGCCAGCAGTGTGGGGGGCTCGATTTCGCCCCTCCACTTT
many | TRBJ1-5 | TRBV20-1 | TRBD1 | CSGQNRGRGQPQHF | TGCAGTGGACAAAACAGGGGGCGCGGTCAGCCCCAGCATTTT
NA | TRBJ1-2 | TRBV29-1 | NA | CSVRDSGYGYTF | TGCAGCGTTCGGGATTCGGGCTATGGCTACACCTTC
many | TRBJ2-6 | TRBV19 | NA | CASRQPSSGANVLTF | TGTGCCAGTAGACAGCCAAGCTCTGGGGCCAACGTCCTGACTTTC
few | TRBJ2-5 | TRBV5-1 | TRBD2 | CASSLESGGKTQYF | TGCGCCAGCAGCTTGGAATCGGGGGGAAAGACCCAGTACTTC
NA | TRBJ2-7 | TRBV10-3 | NA | CASSFRQVNEQYF | TGTGCCAGCAGTTTCCGACAGGTGAACGAGCAGTACTTC
NA | TRBJ1-5 | TRBV7-3 | TRBD1 | CASSLGDRVNNQPQHF | TGTGCCAGCAGCTTAGGGGACAGGGTTAACAATCAGCCCCAGCATTTT
NA | TRBJ1-2 | TRBV5-5 | TRBD1 | CASSMLTGRLYGYTF | TGTGCCAGCAGCATGCTGACAGGGAGGCTCTATGGCTACACCTTC
NA | TRBJ2-7 | TRBV29-1 | NA | CSWFTTSSYEQYF | TGCAGCTGGTTTACCACGTCCTCCTACGAGCAGTACTTC
NA | TRBJ2-2 | TRBV5-8 | TRBD1 | CASSFQGTGGANTGELFF | TGTGCCAGCAGCTTTCAAGGGACAGGGGGCGCGAACACCGGGGAGCTGTTTTTT
NA | TRBJ2-7 | TRBV14 | NA | CASSQGTVLTYEQYF | TGTGCCAGCAGCCAGGGGACCGTTCTGACGTACGAGCAGTACTTC
NA | TRBJ2-6 | TRBV7-3 | NA | CASSFMVGANVLTF | TGTGCCAGCAGCTTCATGGTTGGGGCCAACGTCCTGACTTTC
few | TRBJ1-4 | TRBV7-9 | TRBD1 | CASSSPTGQSNEKLFF | TGTGCCAGCAGCAGCCCCACGGGACAGAGTAATGAAAAACTGTTTTTT
many | TRBJ1-2 | TRBV20-1 | NA | CSAGGGRGGYTF | TGCAGTGCCGGAGGAGGGAGGGGCGGCTACACCTTC
many | TRBJ2-5 | TRBV6-5 | NA | CASSYRGGTQYF | TGTGCCAGCAGTTACCGGGGCGGGACCCAGTACTTC
few | TRBJ2-5 | TRBV7-6 | TRBD1 | CASSLDRGPEETQYF | TGTGCCAGCAGCCTGGACAGGGGCCCTGAAGAGACCCAGTACTTC
few | TRBJ1-5 | TRBV5-4 | NA | CASSDMGQGMNQPQHF | TGTGCCAGCAGCGACATGGGGCAGGGGATGAATCAGCCCCAGCATTTT
once | TRBJ1-2 | TRBV10-3 | NA | CAISLESAGENYGYTF | TGTGCCATCAGTTTAGAATCGGCAGGGGAGAACTATGGCTACACCTTC
few | TRBJ1-2 | TRBV3-1 | NA | CASRGQGEGYTF | TGTGCCAGCAGGGGTCAGGGAGAAGGCTACACCTTC
many | TRBJ2-5 | TRBV12-3/TRBV12-4 | NA | CASTWRDGETQYF | TGTGCCAGCACCTGGAGGGACGGGGAGACCCAGTACTTC
many | TRBJ1-2 | TRBV7-6 | TRBD1 | CASSSAGGPTDYGYTF | TGTGCCAGCAGCTCAGCAGGGGGCCCGACGGACTATGGCTACACCTTC
once | TRBJ2-5 | TRBV7-3 | NA | CASSSWTF | TGTGCCAGCAGCTCATGGACATTC
few | TRBJ2-7 | TRBV7-2 | NA | CATNTMQGCEQYF | TGTGCCACTAACACTATGCAGGGTTGCGAGCAGTACTTC
NA | TRBJ2-7 | TRBV7-9 | NA | CASSSPPAGDAYEQNF | TGTGCCAGCAGCTCCCCCCCGGCAGGGGATGCCTACGAGCAGAACTTC
once | TRBJ2-7 | TRBV7-2 | NA | CASSLADLRAAYEQYF | TGTGCCAGCAGCTTAGCTGACCTGAGGGCCGCCTACGAGCAGTACTTC
once | TRBJ2-7 | TRBV29-1 | NA | CSVEGGKSYEQYF | TGCAGCGTTGAAGGGGGCAAATCCTACGAGCAGTACTTC
many | TRBJ2-7 | TRBV7-9 | TRBD1 | CASSVIRDRRYEQYF | TGTGCCAGCAGCGTGATCCGGGACAGAAGATACGAGCAGTACTTC